These 31 T cell receptor beta chains were all obtained from the same sample, sequenced in a study of T cells expressing NK-cell markers. TCRdb reanalyzed the 5' RACE reads, giving one entry per CDR3 protein sequence and no DNA. The sample includes hundreds of thousands of distinct CDR3 sequences. Sample: blood T cells: a sorted CD56 or NKG2C T cell subset, CD4+ or CD8+ T cells, or bulk PBMC T cells (not recorded which). The receptors shown here come from a woman between 18 and 70 years old in good health.

The chain recombines TRBV15 with TRBJ2-5. The CDR3 spans 13 residues. Germline V gives CDR1 LNHNV, CDR2 YYDKDF (reference sequence). CDR3 amino acids: CATSLGDQETQYF.

The chain is built from TRBV9 and TRBJ2-4; absent DNA, TCRdb's TRBD2 call cannot be checked. The CDR3 runs 15 residues. Germline lookup yields CDR1 SGDLS and CDR2 YYNGEE. The CDR3 sequence is CASSAQPSGLNIQYF.

This chain links TRBV28 with TRBJ1-1; TCRdb indicates TRBD1, and absent DNA this call remains unverified. The CDR3 runs to 14 residues. Germline V gene lookup returns CDR1 MDHEN and CDR2 SYDVKM. The CDR3 spells CASSPIRANTEAFF.

The chain is built from TRBV4-1 and TRBJ2-1; no DNA is available, so the TRBD1 call from TCRdb remains unchecked. Germline CDR1 MGHRA, CDR2 YSYEKL. This CDR3 spans 17 amino acids. CDR3 amino acids: CASSPSPGTGTLNEQFF.

V and J are TRBV20-1 and TRBJ2-1; TCRdb returns TRBD1, unconfirmable since there is no DNA. CDR3 length equals 12 residues. Germline V gene data show CDR1 as DFQATT and CDR2 as SNEGSKA (reference sequence). The CDR3 protein is CSAGDREDEQFF.

V usage is TRBV6-2 or TRBV6-3 and J usage is TRBJ1-1; the TRBD1 assignment by TCRdb is unverifiable without DNA. The CDR3 spans 16 residues. Germline V gene lookup returns CDR1 MNHEY and CDR2 SVGEGT. This CDR3 reads CASSYGTGAANTEAFF.

The chain has TRBV20-1 and TRBJ1-1. CDR1 and CDR2 (germline): DFQATT, SNEGSKA (reference sequence). The CDR3 runs 12 residues. This CDR3 reads CSARPSNTEAFF.

The chain couples TRBV5-1 to TRBJ2-1; the TRBD2 assignment by TCRdb is unverifiable without DNA. This CDR3 spans 16 amino acids. CDR1 and CDR2 (germline): SGHRS, YFSETQ. CDR3 in amino acids: CASSLGGGLAFNEQFF.

V gene TRBV12-3 or TRBV12-4 combines with J gene TRBJ2-3; TCRdb names TRBD1, which stays unverified in the absence of DNA. This CDR3 is 14 amino acids long. The CDR3 is CASAGVASTDTQYF.

The rearrangement links TRBV20-1 to TRBJ2-2; there is no DNA to check the TCRdb D call of TRBD1. Germline V gene data show CDR1 as DFQATT and CDR2 as SNEGSKA (reference sequence). CDR3 length equals 15 residues. The CDR3 region is CSARPRLGATGELFF.

This rearrangement joins TRBV10-3 to TRBJ1-1. The germline V gene encodes CDR1 ENHRY and CDR2 SYGVKD. The CDR3 totals 12 residues. CDR3 sequence: CAISESIGEAFF.

The chain combines TRBV7-9 with TRBJ1-1; TCRdb names TRBD1, which stays unverified in the absence of DNA. Germline CDR1 reads SEHNR; CDR2 reads FQNEAQ (reference sequence). This CDR3 comprises 15 residues. The CDR3 reads CASSPRTGRNTEAFF. Using reference TRBV7-9 and TRBJ1-1 for the parts outside the CDR3, the full variable domain is DTGVSQNPRHKITKRGQNVTFRCDPISEHNRLYWYRQTLGQGPEFLTYFQNEAQLEKSRLLSDRFSAERPKGSFSTLEIQRTEQGDSAMYLCASSPRTGRNTEAFFGQGTRLTVV.

The chain couples TRBV11-2 to TRBJ2-7; no DNA is available, so the TRBD1 call from TCRdb remains unchecked. Germline V gene lookup returns CDR1 SGHAT and CDR2 FQNNGV. CDR3 length: 14 amino acids. The chain's CDR3 is CASRPPQGAYEQYF.

The chain carries TRBV9 and TRBJ1-2; TCRdb returns TRBD1, unconfirmable since there is no DNA. The CDR3 has 14 residues. Germline assignment: CDR1 SGDLS and CDR2 YYNGEE. CDR3 amino acids: CASSGGTAMDGYTF.

V gene TRBV21-1 combines with J gene TRBJ1-6. TRBV21-1 is a known pseudogene. The CDR3 covers 12 residues. Here the CDR3 reads CASSKNRESLHF.

This chain links TRBV29-1 with TRBJ2-6; the D gene TCRdb calls, TRBD1, cannot be checked with no DNA. In germline, CDR1 is SQVTM, CDR2 ANQGSEA. This CDR3 spans 15 amino acids. The CDR3: CSVSPRGAGANVLTF.

The chain recombines TRBV3-1 with TRBJ2-3. Germline CDR1 is LGHDT and CDR2 is YNNKEL (reference sequence). This CDR3 region has 16 residues. CDR3 amino acids: CASSQDKIGPADTQYF.

The chain uses TRBV7-2 and TRBJ2-5; as DNA is missing, the TRBD2 call by TCRdb cannot be tested. The CDR3 spans 16 residues. CDR1 and CDR2 (germline): SGHTA, FQGNSA. CDR3 residues: CASSLSVAGGQETQYF.

The CDR3: CASSLVAGAGYEQYF. V gene TRBV27 combines with J gene TRBJ2-7; the D call from TCRdb, TRBD1, cannot be confirmed without DNA. Germline V gene lookup returns CDR1 MNHEY and CDR2 SMNVEV (reference sequence). The CDR3 has 15 amino acids.

This rearrangement joins TRBV7-3 to TRBJ1-1; there is no DNA to check the TCRdb D call of TRBD1. Germline CDR1 reads SGHTA; CDR2 reads FQGTGA. This CDR3 has 15 residues. This CDR3 reads CASSLAAPPKTEAFF. The full variable domain, with the rest looked up from reference TRBV7-3 and TRBJ1-1, is GAGVSQTPSNKVTEKGKYVELRCDPISGHTALYWYRQSLGQGPEFLIYFQGTGAADDSGLPNDRFFAVRPEGSVSTLKIQRTERGDSAVYLCASSLAAPPKTEAFFGQGTRLTVV.

The chain employs TRBV12-3 or TRBV12-4 and TRBJ2-3; TCRdb selects TRBD1, and the lack of DNA leaves this call unchecked. The CDR3 consists of 14 residues. CDR3 sequence reads: CASSRDVITDTQYF.

The chain has TRBV4-2 and TRBJ1-3. The CDR3 is 13 residues long. Germline V gene lookup returns CDR1 LGHNA and CDR2 YNFKEQ. The CDR3 is CASSQGRADTIYF.

The CDR3 loop reads CASSGTESVSYQETQYF. The chain has TRBV9 and TRBJ2-5; the D call from TCRdb, TRBD1, cannot be confirmed without DNA. CDR3 length equals 17 residues. Per the germline V gene, CDR1 is SGDLS and CDR2 is YYNGEE.

The chain's CDR3 is CATSDFAGAWETQYF. The V and J genes are TRBV24-1 and TRBJ2-5; TCRdb designates TRBD1, a call that cannot be tested without DNA. Germline V lookup: CDR1 KGHDR, CDR2 SFDVKD. There are 15 residues in the CDR3.

The V and J genes are TRBV29-1 and TRBJ1-1; TCRdb's assignment of TRBD1 cannot be checked, as there is no DNA. CDR1 is SQVTM, CDR2 ANQGSEA, per germline. The CDR3 spans 13 residues. This chain's CDR3 is CSAHTGTGDQTFF.

The rearrangement links TRBV6-1 to TRBJ2-1; TCRdb names TRBD1, which stays unverified in the absence of DNA. The CDR3 sequence is 13 residues long. Germline assignment: CDR1 MNHNS and CDR2 SASEGT. CDR3 loop: CASQKGMGNEQFF.

This chain links TRBV6-2 or TRBV6-3 with TRBJ1-1. This CDR3 comprises 13 residues. Germline values: CDR1 MNHEY, CDR2 SVGEGT. CDR3 residues: CASSKMGNTEAFF.

The chain has TRBV20-1 and TRBJ2-1; TCRdb gives TRBD1 as the D gene, but with no DNA this cannot be confirmed. This CDR3 contains 15 residues. Germline V CDR1 and CDR2: DFQATT, SNEGSKA (reference sequence). The CDR3 loop reads CSAPKGGATYNEQFF.

The chain recombines TRBV29-1 with TRBJ2-7; TCRdb selects TRBD2, and the lack of DNA leaves this call unchecked. The CDR3 consists of 14 residues. Germline loops: CDR1 SQVTM, CDR2 ANQGSEA. Here the CDR3 reads CSALAAGPYDEQYF.

The chain couples TRBV12-3 or TRBV12-4 to TRBJ2-3; TCRdb's D gene call, TRBD1, goes unchecked for lack of DNA. The CDR3 is made up of 16 amino acids. The CDR3 region is CASTPRGQGSTDTQYF.

The chain is built from TRBV27 and TRBJ2-1; as DNA is missing, the TRBD1 call by TCRdb cannot be tested. There are 13 residues in the CDR3. Germline lookup yields CDR1 MNHEY and CDR2 SMNVEV (reference sequence). The CDR3 here is CASSLNREYEQFF.